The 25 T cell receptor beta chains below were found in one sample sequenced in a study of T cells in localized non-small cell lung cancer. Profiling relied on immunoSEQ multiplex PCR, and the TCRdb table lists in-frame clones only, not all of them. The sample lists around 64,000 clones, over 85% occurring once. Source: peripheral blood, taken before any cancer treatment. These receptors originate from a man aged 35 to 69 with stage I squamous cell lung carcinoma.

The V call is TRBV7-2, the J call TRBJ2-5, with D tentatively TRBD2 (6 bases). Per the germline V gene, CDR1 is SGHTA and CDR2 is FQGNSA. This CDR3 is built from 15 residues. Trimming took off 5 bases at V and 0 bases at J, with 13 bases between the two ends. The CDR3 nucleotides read TGTGCCAGCAGCCGCCCCGGGAGTCACCAAGAGACCCAGTACTTC. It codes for CASSRPGSHQETQYF. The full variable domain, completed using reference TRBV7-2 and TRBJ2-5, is GAGVSQSPSNKVTEKGKDVELRCDPISGHTALYWYRQSLGQGLEFLIYFQGNSAPDKSGLPSDRFSAERTGGSVSTLTIQRTQQEDSAVYLCASSRPGSHQETQYFGPGTRLLVL.

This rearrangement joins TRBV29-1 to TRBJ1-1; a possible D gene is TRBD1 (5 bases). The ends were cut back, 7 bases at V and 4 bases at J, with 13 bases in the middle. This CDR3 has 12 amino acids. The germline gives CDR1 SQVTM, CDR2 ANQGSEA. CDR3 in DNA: TGCAGCGCGTCAGGGTTGGCCACTGAAGCTTTCTTT. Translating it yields CSASGLATEAFF.

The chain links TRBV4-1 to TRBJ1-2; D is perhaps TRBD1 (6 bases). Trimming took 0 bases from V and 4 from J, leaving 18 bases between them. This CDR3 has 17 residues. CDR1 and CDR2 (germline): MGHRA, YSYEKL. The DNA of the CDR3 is TGCGCCAGCAGCCAAGACAAGCAGACGGACAGCCGCTATGGCTACACCTTC. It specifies CASSQDKQTDSRYGYTF.

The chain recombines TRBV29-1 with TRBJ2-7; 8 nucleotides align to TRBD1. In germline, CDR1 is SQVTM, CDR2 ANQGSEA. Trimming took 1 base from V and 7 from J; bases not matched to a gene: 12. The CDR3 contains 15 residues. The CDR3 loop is CSVEARTGLTREQYF. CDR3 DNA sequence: TGCAGCGTTGAAGCCAGGACAGGGCTGACGAGGGAGCAGTACTTC.

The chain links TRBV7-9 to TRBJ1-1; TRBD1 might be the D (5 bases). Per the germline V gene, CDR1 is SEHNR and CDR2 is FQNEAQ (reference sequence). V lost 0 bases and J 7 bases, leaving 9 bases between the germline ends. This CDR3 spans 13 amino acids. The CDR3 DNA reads TGTGCCAGCAGCTTAGCGGACACGAGTGAAGCTTTCTTT. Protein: CASSLADTSEAFF.

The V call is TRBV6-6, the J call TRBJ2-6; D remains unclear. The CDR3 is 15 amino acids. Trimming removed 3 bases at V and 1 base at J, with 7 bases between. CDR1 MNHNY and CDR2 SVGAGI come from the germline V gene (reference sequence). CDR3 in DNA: TGTGCCAGCAGTTATCGACAATCTGGGGCCAACGTCCTGACTTTC. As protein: CASSYRQSGANVLTF.

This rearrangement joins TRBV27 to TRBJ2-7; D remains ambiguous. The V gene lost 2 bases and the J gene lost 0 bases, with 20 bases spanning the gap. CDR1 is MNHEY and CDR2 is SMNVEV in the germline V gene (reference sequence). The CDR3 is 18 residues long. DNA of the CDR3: TGTGCCAGCAGTTTACGGCGAGACCTTATCCCGAGCTCCTACGAGCAGTACTTC. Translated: CASSLRRDLIPSSYEQYF.

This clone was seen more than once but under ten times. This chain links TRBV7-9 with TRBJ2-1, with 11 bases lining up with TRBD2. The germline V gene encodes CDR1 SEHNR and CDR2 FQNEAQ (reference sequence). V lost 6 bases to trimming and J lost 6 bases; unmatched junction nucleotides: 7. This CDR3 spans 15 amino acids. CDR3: CASRPPGTSGNEQFF. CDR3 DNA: TGTGCCAGCAGACCCCCCGGGACTAGCGGCAATGAGCAGTTCTTC.

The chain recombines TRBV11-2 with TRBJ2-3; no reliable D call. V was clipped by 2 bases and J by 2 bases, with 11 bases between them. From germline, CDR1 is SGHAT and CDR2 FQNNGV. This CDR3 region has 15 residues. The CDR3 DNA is TGTGCCAGCAGCTTAACGCCGACCTACACAGATACGCAGTATTTT. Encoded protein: CASSLTPTYTDTQYF.

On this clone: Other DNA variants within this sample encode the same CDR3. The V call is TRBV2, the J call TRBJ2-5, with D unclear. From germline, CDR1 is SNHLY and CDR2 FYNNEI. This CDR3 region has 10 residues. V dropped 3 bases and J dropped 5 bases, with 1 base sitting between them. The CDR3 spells CASSEETQYF. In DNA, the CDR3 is TGTGCCAGCAGTGAGGAGACCCAGTACTTC.

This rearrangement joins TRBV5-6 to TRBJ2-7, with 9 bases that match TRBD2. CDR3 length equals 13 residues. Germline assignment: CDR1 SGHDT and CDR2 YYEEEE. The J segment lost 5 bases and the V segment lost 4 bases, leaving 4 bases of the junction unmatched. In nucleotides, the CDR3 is TGTGCCAGCAGCCCGGGACTAGCCAACGAGCAGTACTTC. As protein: CASSPGLANEQYF.

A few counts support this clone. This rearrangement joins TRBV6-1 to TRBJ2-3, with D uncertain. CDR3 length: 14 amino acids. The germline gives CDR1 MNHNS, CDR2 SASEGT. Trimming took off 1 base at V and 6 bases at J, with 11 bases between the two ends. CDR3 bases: TGTGCCAGCAGTGAAGTATTCACGGCCGATACGCAGTATTTT. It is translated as CASSEVFTADTQYF.

The CDR3 nucleotides are TGTGCCTGGATGTGGCTACGGGGAAGGTCCTACAATGAGCAGTTCTTC. Amino acids: CAWMWLRGRSYNEQFF. V gene TRBV30 combines with J gene TRBJ2-1, with a tentative D call TRBD2 (5 bases). V lost 4 bases, J lost 1 base, and 17 bases lay in between. CDR3 length equals 16 residues. Germline-derived CDR1 and CDR2 are GTSNPN and SVGIG (reference sequence).

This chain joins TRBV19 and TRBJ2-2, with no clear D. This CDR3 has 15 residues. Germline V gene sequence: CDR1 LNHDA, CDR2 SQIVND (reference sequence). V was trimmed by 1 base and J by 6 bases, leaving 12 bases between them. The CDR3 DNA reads TGTGCCAGTAGTATAGGGACCTGGGAAGCCGGGGAGCTGTTTTTT. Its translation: CASSIGTWEAGELFF.

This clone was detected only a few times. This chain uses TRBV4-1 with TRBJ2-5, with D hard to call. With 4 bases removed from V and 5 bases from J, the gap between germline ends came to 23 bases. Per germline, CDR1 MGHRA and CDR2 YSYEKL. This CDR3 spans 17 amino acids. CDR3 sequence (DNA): TGCGCCAGCAGCCCACGTCGAGGCGGCCCTGGCTTGGAGACCCAGTACTTC. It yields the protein CASSPRRGGPGLETQYF.

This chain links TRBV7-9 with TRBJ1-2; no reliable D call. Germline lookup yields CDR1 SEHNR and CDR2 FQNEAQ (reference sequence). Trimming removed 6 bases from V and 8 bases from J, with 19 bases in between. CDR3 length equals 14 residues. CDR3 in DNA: TGTGCCAGCAGTGAGCTTTCGATCGGATGGGGCTACACCTTC. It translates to CASSELSIGWGYTF.

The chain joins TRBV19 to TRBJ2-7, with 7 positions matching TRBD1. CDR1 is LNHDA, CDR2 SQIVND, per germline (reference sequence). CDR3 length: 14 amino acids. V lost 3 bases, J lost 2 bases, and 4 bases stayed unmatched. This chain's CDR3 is CASSIRTGPYEQYF. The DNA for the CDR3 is TGTGCCAGTAGTATCAGGACAGGCCCCTACGAGCAGTACTTC.

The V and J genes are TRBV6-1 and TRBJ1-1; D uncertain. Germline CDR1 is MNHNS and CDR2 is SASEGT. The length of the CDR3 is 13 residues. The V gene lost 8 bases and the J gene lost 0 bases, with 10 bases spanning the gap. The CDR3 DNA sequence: TGTGCCAGCTCCACAGAGATGAACACTGAAGCTTTCTTT. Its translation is CASSTEMNTEAFF.

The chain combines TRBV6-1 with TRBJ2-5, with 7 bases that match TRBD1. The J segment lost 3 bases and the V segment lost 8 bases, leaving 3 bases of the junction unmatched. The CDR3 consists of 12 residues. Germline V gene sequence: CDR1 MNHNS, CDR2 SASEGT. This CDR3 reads CASRTGEETQYF. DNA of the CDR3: TGTGCCAGCCGAACAGGGGAAGAGACCCAGTACTTC.

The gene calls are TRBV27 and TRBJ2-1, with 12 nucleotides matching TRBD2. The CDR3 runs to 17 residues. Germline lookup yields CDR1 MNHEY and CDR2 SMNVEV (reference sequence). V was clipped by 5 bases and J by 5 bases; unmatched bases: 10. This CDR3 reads CASSPIRLAGVNNEQFF. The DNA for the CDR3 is TGTGCCAGCAGTCCGATCAGACTAGCGGGAGTCAACAATGAGCAGTTCTTC.

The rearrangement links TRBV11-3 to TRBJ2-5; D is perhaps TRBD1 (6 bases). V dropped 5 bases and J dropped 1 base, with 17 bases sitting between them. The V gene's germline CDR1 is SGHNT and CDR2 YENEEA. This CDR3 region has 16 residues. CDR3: CASSRGTNLGQETQYF. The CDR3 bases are TGTGCCAGCAGCAGAGGGACAAATTTGGGCCAAGAGACCCAGTACTTC.

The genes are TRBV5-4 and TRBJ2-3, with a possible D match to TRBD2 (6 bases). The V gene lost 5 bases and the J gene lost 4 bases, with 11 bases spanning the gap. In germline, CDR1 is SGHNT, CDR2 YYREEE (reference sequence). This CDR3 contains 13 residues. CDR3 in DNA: TGTGCCAGCAGAACGGGAGAGGCAGATACGCAGTATTTT. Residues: CASRTGEADTQYF.

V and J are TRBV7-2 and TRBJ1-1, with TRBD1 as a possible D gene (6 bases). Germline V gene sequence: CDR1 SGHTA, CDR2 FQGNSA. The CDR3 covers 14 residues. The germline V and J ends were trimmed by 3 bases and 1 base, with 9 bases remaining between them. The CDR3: CASSFPGANTEAFF. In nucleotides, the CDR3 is TGTGCCAGCAGCTTCCCGGGGGCGAACACTGAAGCTTTCTTT.

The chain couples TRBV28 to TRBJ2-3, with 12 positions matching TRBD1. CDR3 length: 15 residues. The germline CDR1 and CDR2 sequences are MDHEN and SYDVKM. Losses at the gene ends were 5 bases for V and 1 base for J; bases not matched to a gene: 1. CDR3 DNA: TGTGCCAGCAGTAGGGACAGGGGGCGCACAGATACGCAGTATTTT. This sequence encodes CASSRDRGRTDTQYF.

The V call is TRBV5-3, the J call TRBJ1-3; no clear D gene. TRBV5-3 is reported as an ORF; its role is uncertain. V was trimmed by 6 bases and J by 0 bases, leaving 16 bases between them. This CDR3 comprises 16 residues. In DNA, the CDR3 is TGTGCCAGAACCCTGGTTACCACAAGCTCTGGAAACACCATATATTTT. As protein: CARTLVTTSSGNTIYF.